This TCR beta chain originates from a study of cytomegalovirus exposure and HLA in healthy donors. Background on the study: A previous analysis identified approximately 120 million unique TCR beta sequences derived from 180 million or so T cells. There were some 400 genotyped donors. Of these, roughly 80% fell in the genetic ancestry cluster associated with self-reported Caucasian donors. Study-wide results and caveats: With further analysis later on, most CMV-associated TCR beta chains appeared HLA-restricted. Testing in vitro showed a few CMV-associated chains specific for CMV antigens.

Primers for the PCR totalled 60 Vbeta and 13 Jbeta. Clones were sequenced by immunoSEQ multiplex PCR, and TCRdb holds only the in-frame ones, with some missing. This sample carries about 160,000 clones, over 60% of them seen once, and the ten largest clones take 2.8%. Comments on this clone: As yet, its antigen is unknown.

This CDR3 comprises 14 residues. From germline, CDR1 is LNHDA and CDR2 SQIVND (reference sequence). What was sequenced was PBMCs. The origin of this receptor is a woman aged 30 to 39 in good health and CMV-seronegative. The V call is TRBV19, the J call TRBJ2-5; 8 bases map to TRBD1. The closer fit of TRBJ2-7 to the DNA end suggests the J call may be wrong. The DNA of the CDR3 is TGTGCCAGTAGTTACACAGGGGGGTGGACCGAGCAGTACTTC. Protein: CASSYTGGWTEQYF.